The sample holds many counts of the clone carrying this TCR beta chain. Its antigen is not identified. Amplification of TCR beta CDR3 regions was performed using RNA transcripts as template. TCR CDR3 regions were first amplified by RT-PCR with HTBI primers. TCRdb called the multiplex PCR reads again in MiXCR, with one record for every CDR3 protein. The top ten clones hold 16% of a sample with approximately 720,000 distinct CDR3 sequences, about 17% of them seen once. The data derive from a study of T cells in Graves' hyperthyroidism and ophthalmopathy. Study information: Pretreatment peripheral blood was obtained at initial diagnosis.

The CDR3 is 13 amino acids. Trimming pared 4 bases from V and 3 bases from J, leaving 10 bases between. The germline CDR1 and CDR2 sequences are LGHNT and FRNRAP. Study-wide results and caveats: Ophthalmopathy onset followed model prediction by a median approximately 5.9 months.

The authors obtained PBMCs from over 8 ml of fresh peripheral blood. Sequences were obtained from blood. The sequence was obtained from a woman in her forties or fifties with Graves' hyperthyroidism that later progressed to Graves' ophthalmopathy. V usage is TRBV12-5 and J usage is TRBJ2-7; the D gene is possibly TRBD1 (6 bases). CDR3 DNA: TGTGCTAGTGGTTCGGACAGTGACTACGAGCAGTACTTC. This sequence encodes CASGSDSDYEQYF. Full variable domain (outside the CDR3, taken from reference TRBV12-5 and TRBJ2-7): DARVTQTPRHKVTEMGQEVTMRCQPILGHNTVFWYRQTMMQGLELLAYFRNRAPLDDSGMPKDRFSAEMPDATLATLKIQPSEPRDSAVYFCASGSDSDYEQYFGPGTRLTVT.